This T cell receptor beta chain was documented in a study of cytomegalovirus exposure and HLA in healthy donors. About the study: It was reported in a later analysis that the 120 or so validation repertoires used the same platform as the approximately 650 first-cohort repertoires.

As concerns this clone: What it recognizes is unknown.

Deletions cut 6 bases from V and 0 bases from J, with 11 bases between. The length of the CDR3 is 14 residues. The germline V gene has CDR1 SNHLY and CDR2 FYNNEI. Findings and caveats of the study: The study recorded 160 or so TCR beta chains that were cytomegalovirus-associated. In vitro testing confirmed a few CMV-associated chains as specific for CMV antigens.

Clones were sequenced by immunoSEQ multiplex PCR, and TCRdb holds only the in-frame ones, with some missing. The data hold about 120,000 clones, with about nine tenths observed a single time. The chain carries TRBV2 and TRBJ1-1; D may be TRBD1 (5 bases). This sequence was found in a woman aged 18 to 35 in good health and CMV-seronegative. Input material: PBMCs. Written as DNA, the CDR3 is TGTGCCAGCAGGGGGGGGGAAATGAACACTGAAGCTTTCTTT. Its protein is CASRGGEMNTEAFF.